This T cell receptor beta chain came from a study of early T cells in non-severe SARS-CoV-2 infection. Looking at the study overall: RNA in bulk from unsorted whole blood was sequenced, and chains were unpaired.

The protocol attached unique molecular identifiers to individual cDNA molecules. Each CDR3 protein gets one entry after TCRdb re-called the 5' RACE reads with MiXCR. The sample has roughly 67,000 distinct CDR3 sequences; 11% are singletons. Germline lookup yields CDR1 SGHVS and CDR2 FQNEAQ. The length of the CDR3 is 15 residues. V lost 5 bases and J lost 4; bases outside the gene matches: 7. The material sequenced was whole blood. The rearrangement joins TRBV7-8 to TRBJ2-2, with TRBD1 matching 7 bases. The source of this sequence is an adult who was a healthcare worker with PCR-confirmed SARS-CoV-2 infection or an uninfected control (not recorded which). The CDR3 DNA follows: TGTGCCAGCAGCCCTCGACAGGGAACCACCGGGGAGCTGTTTTTT. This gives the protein CASSPRQGTTGELFF.